A single sample is the source of the 18 T cell receptor beta chains below, sequenced in a study of CD8+ T cells in alopecia areata. cDNA prepared by RNA extraction and subsequent reverse transcription served as the template for sequencing. Sequenced by immunoSEQ multiplex PCR; TCRdb stores in-frame clones only, minus some. Of fewer than 200,000 clones in the sample, 67% were seen once. The starting material was CD8+ T cells sorted from blood, obtained at week 0. The origin of the receptors is a human donor with alopecia areata.

The rearrangement uses TRBV5-8 and TRBJ2-5, with 8 nucleotides matching TRBD1. In germline, CDR1 is SGHTS, CDR2 YDEGEE. The V gene end was trimmed by 2 bases and the J gene end by 4 bases; junction bases not matched to a gene: 7. This CDR3 comprises 15 residues. The CDR3 sequence is CASSLSGGRGETQYF. The DNA for the CDR3 is TGTGCCAGCAGCTTATCAGGGGGCAGGGGAGAGACCCAGTACTTC.

The chain recombines TRBV19 with TRBJ2-7; possible D gene TRBD1, 5 bases. The CDR3 covers 15 residues. The germline V and J ends were trimmed by 6 bases and 3 bases, with 18 bases remaining between them. Germline V lookup: CDR1 LNHDA, CDR2 SQIVND (reference sequence). The CDR3 spells CASSARRALGYEQYF. For the CDR3, the DNA is TGTGCCAGTAGCGCGCGCAGGGCTTTGGGCTACGAGCAGTACTTC.

V gene TRBV18 combines with J gene TRBJ1-3; weak D call: TRBD1 (5 bases). The CDR3 is 15 amino acids. CDR1 and CDR2 (germline): KGHSH, LQKENI. Trimming shortened V by 4 bases and J by 0 bases, and 10 bases separated the two germline ends. For the CDR3, the DNA is TGTGCCAGCTCACGACAGTGGTCCTCTGGAAACACCATATATTTT. It specifies CASSRQWSSGNTIYF.

This clone has a handful of counts. J is TRBJ1-1 and V is TRBV20-1; no clear D. Germline loops: CDR1 DFQATT, CDR2 SNEGSKA (reference sequence). Trimming removed 4 bases at V and 3 bases at J, with 0 bases between. The CDR3 covers 9 residues. The CDR3 DNA sequence: TGCAGTGCTAACACTGAAGCTTTCTTT. Its translation is CSANTEAFF.

This clone has just one count. The genes are TRBV9 and TRBJ2-7; D may be TRBD1 (5 bases). This CDR3 is built from 14 residues. Germline V lookup: CDR1 SGDLS, CDR2 YYNGEE. With 2 bases removed from V and 5 bases from J, the gap between germline ends came to 14 bases. The chain's CDR3 is CASSVPGKEDEQYF. The CDR3 DNA follows: TGTGCCAGCAGCGTGCCAGGGAAAGAGGACGAGCAGTACTTC.

The chain is built from TRBV9 and TRBJ2-1, with D possibly being TRBD2 (6 bases). The CDR3 sequence is 16 residues long. Between the trimmed V and J ends, which lost 5 bases and 0 bases, there was a span of 15 bases. The germline V gene has CDR1 SGDLS and CDR2 YYNGEE. The CDR3 DNA reads as TGTGCCAGCAGGCCTGATAGCGGAAGCTCCTACAATGAGCAGTTCTTC. The encoded protein is CASRPDSGSSYNEQFF.

This sequence joins TRBV29-1 and TRBJ2-1, with a possible D match to TRBD2 (5 bases). This CDR3 contains 14 residues. V was shortened by 4 bases and J by 5 bases, with 15 bases between the two germline ends. The germline V gene encodes CDR1 SQVTM and CDR2 ANQGSEA. CDR3 sequence (DNA): TGCAGCGTTGTGGGCCCACTAGAAAACAATGAGCAGTTCTTC. This codes for CSVVGPLENNEQFF.

V is TRBV19 and J is TRBJ1-1; D is perhaps TRBD1 (5 bases). Trimming took 4 bases from V and 1 from J, leaving 10 bases between them. The CDR3 contains 14 residues. CDR1 is LNHDA and CDR2 is SQIVND in the germline V gene (reference sequence). The DNA for the CDR3 is TGTGCCAGTAGTACCGGGGGTGGGAACACTGAAGCTTTCTTT. The encoded protein is CASSTGGGNTEAFF.

This clone has more than one count but fewer than ten. This sequence joins TRBV29-1 and TRBJ2-7, with D perhaps given as TRBD1 or TRBD2 (6 bases each). CDR1 and CDR2 from the germline V gene are SQVTM and ANQGSEA. Deletions cut 1 base from V and 3 bases from J, with 13 bases between. This CDR3 comprises 14 residues. The CDR3 loop reads CSVEALEGVYEQYF. In DNA form, the CDR3 reads TGCAGCGTTGAAGCCCTGGAGGGGGTCTACGAGCAGTACTTC.

The chain couples TRBV27 to TRBJ1-2; 7 nucleotides match TRBD1. CDR1 and CDR2 from the germline V gene are MNHEY and SMNVEV (reference sequence). The CDR3 sequence is 16 residues long. The V segment lost 6 bases and the J segment 6 bases; nucleotides outside the gene matches: 16. CDR3 in DNA: TGTGCCAGCAGGTCCATACAGGGGCCCTACATCCATGGCTACACCTTC. Translated: CASRSIQGPYIHGYTF.

The chain carries TRBV29-1 and TRBJ1-2; the match to TRBD1 covers 9 bases. J was trimmed by 5 bases and V by 6 bases; bases with no gene match: 7. This CDR3 comprises 13 residues. The germline gives CDR1 SQVTM, CDR2 ANQGSEA. In DNA form, the CDR3 reads TGCAGCGTAACAGGGGGCGCTGGGTATGGCTACACCTTC. It translates to CSVTGGAGYGYTF.

The chain recombines TRBV4-1 with TRBJ2-1; 8 bases agree with TRBD1. Trimming cost V 1 base and J 6 bases; bases outside gene matches: 5. Germline V CDR1 and CDR2: MGHRA, YSYEKL. The CDR3 contains 15 residues. The CDR3 sequence: CASSQGAGGGNEQFF. In DNA, the CDR3 is TGCGCCAGCAGCCAAGGGGCAGGGGGCGGCAATGAGCAGTTCTTC.

In its sample, this clone was seen once. The chain links TRBV19 to TRBJ2-3; TRBD2 might be the D (7 bases). Germline V CDR1 and CDR2: LNHDA, SQIVND (reference sequence). This CDR3 is 15 amino acids long. The ends were cut back, 3 bases at V and 5 bases at J, with 15 bases in the middle. CDR3 sequence reads: CASSMWGGIEDTQYF. For the CDR3, the DNA is TGTGCCAGTAGTATGTGGGGGGGCATTGAAGATACGCAGTATTTT.

The V call is TRBV10-3, the J call TRBJ2-5; D possibly corresponds to TRBD2 (6 bases). Germline CDR1 ENHRY, CDR2 SYGVKD. Between the trimmed V and J ends, which lost 6 bases and 5 bases, there was a span of 19 bases. This CDR3 region has 15 residues. The CDR3 loop is CAISRDPEGGETQYF. The CDR3 DNA sequence: TGTGCCATCAGCCGGGATCCTGAAGGAGGGGAGACCCAGTACTTC.

The chain carries TRBV5-1 and TRBJ1-1, with TRBD1 identical over 7 bases. V was pared by 6 bases and J by 3 bases, with 5 bases of the junction left unmatched. The CDR3 is 13 residues long. Germline values: CDR1 SGHRS, CDR2 YFSETQ. The CDR3 is CASIGDSYTEAFF. For the CDR3, the DNA is TGCGCCAGCATCGGGGACAGCTACACTGAAGCTTTCTTT.

J is TRBJ1-2 and V is TRBV29-1, with 7 bases aligning to TRBD1. The V gene's germline CDR1 is SQVTM and CDR2 ANQGSEA. The CDR3 contains 14 residues. With V trimmed by 6 bases and J by 5 bases, 12 bases remained unmatched. CDR3 in DNA: TGCAGCGTGATCCCCGGGACAGAAGAGTATGGCTACACCTTC. Translation: CSVIPGTEEYGYTF. Combining the CDR3 with reference TRBV29-1 and TRBJ1-2 gives the whole variable domain SAVISQKPSRDICQRGTSLTIQCQVDSQVTMMFWYRQQPGQSLTLIATANQGSEATYESGFVIDKFPISRPNLTFSTLTVSNMSPEDSSIYLCSVIPGTEEYGYTFGSGTRLTVV.

This clone turned up a few times. V is TRBV30 and J is TRBJ2-7; weak D call: TRBD1 (6 bases). Germline assignment: CDR1 GTSNPN and CDR2 SVGIG (reference sequence). V lost 5 bases to trimming and J lost 1 base, with 6 bases between them. The CDR3 spans 11 residues. The CDR3: CAWGTSYEQYF. CDR3 sequence (DNA): TGTGCCTGGGGGACATCCTACGAGCAGTACTTC.

The chain employs TRBV5-1 and TRBJ1-1; D gene uncertain. Germline values: CDR1 SGHRS, CDR2 YFSETQ. The CDR3 loop spans 14 amino acids. V was clipped by 3 bases and J by 2 bases, with 11 bases between them. CDR3 sequence: CASSYRGSNTEAFF. In DNA, the CDR3 is TGCGCCAGCAGCTACCGTGGCAGTAACACTGAAGCTTTCTTT.